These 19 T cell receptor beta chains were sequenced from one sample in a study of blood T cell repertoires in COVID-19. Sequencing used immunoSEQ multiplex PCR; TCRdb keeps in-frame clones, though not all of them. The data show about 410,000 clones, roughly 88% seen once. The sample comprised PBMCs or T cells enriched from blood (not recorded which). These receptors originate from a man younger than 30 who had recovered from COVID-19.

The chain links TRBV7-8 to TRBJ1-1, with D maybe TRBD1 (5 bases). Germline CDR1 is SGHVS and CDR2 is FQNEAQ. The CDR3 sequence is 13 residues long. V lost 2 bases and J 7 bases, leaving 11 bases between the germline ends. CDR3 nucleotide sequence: TGTGCCAGCAGCTTATTTAATCAGGGTGAAGCTTTCTTT. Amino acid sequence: CASSLFNQGEAFF.

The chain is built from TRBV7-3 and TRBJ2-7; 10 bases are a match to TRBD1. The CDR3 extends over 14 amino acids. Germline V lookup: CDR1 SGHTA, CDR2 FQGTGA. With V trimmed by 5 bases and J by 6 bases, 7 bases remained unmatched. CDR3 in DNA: TGTGCCAGCAGCCAGACAGGGGGCGTAGCCGAGCAGTACTTC. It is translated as CASSQTGGVAEQYF. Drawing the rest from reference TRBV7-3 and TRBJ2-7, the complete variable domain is GAGVSQTPSNKVTEKGKYVELRCDPISGHTALYWYRQSLGQGPEFLIYFQGTGAADDSGLPNDRFFAVRPEGSVSTLKIQRTERGDSAVYLCASSQTGGVAEQYFGPGTRLTVT.

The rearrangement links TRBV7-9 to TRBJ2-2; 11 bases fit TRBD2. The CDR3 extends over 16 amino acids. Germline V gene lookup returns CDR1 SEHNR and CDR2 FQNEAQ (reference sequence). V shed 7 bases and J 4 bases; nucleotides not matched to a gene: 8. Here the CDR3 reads CASTNSGGARTGELFF. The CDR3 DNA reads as TGTGCCAGCACTAATAGCGGGGGGGCTCGCACCGGGGAGCTGTTTTTT.

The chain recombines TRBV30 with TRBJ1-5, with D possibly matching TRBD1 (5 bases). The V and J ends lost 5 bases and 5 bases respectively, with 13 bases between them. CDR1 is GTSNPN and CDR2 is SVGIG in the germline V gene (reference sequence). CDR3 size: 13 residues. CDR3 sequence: CAWGWGEDQPQHF. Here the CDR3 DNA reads TGTGCCTGGGGCTGGGGGGAGGATCAGCCCCAGCATTTT.

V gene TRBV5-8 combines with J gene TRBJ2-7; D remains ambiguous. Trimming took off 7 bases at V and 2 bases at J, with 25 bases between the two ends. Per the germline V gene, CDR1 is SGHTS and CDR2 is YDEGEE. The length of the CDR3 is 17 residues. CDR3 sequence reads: CASSSIKVLRGPYEQYF. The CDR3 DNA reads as TGTGCCAGCTCATCCATCAAGGTCCTCCGAGGCCCCTACGAGCAGTACTTC. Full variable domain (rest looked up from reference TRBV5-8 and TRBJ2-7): EAGVTQSPTHLIKTRGQQATLRCSPISGHTSVYWYQQALGLGLQFLLWYDEGEERNRGNFPPRFSGRQFPNYSSELNVNALELEDSALYLCASSSIKVLRGPYEQYFGPGTRLTVT.

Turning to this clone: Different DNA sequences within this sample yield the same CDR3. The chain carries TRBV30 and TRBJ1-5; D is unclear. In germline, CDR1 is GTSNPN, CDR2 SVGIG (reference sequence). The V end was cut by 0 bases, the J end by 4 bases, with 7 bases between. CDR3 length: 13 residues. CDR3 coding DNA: TGTGCCTGGAGTGTAACACGAAATCAGCCCCAGCATTTT. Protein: CAWSVTRNQPQHF.

The CDR3 is CASSIDREHGYTF. The CDR3 DNA reads as TGTGCCAGTTCGATAGACCGGGAACATGGCTACACCTTC. The rearrangement links TRBV18 to TRBJ1-2; D not certain. This CDR3 comprises 13 residues. Trimming removed 9 bases at V and 6 bases at J, with 17 bases between. Germline CDR1 KGHSH, CDR2 LQKENI.

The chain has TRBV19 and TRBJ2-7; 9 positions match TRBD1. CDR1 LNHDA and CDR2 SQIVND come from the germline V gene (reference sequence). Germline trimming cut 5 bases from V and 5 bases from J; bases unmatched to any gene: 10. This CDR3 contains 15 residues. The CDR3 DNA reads TGTGCCAGTAGTCCCATGACAGGGGGTCTCCACGAGCAGTACTTC. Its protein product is CASSPMTGGLHEQYF.

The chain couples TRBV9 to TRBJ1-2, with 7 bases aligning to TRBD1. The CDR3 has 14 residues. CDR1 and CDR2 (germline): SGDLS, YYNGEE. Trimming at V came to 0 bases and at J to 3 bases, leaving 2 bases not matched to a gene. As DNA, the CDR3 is TGTGCCAGCAGCGTAGACAGGGGTCACTATGGCTACACCTTC. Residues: CASSVDRGHYGYTF.

Here the CDR3 DNA reads TGTGCCTGGGGACCCGGGACAGGGGAATCTGAAAAACTGTTTTTT. The encoded protein is CAWGPGTGESEKLFF. The rearrangement links TRBV30 to TRBJ1-4, with 10 bases lining up with TRBD1. The CDR3 is made up of 15 amino acids. Germline CDR1 is GTSNPN and CDR2 is SVGIG (reference sequence). J was trimmed by 7 bases and V by 5 bases; bases with no gene match: 10. The variable domain in full, completed from reference TRBV30 and TRBJ1-4, reads SQTIHQWPATLVQPVGSPLSLECTVEGTSNPNLYWYRQAAGRGLQLLFYSVGIGQISSEVPQNLSASRPQDRQFILSSKKLLLSDSGFYLCAWGPGTGESEKLFFGSGTQLSVL.

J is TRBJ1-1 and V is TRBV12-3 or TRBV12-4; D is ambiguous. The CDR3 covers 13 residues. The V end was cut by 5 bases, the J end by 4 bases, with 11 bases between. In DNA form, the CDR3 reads TGTGCCAGCAGTCCAAGCTCGGTCACTGAAGCTTTCTTT. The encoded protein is CASSPSSVTEAFF.

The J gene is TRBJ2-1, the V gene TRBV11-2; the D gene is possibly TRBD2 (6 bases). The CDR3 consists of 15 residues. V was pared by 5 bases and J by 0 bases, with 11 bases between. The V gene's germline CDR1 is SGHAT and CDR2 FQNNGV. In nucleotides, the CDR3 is TGTGCCAGCAGCCTGACTAGTCTCTCCTACAATGAGCAGTTCTTC. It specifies CASSLTSLSYNEQFF.

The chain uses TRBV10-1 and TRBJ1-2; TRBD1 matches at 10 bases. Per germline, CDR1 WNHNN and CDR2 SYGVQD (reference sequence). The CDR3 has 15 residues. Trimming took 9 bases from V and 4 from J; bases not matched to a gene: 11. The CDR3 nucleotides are TGCGCCAGGGGGGACAGGGGCACCCTGGTCTATGGCTACACCTTC. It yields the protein CARGDRGTLVYGYTF.

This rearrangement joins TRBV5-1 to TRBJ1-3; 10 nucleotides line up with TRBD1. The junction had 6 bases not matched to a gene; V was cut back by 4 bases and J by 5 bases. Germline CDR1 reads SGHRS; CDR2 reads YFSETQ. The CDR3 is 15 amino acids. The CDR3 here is CASSPTDRGRNTIYF. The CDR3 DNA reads TGCGCCAGCAGCCCCACGGACAGGGGGAGAAACACCATATATTTT.

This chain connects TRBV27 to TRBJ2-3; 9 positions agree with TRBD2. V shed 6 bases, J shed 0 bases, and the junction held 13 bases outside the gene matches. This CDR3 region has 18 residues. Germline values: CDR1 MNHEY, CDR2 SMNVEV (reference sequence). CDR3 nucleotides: TGTGCCAGCAGCGGGTTGGCGGGAGGGGGTGGGAGCACAGATACGCAGTATTTT. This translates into CASSGLAGGGGSTDTQYF.

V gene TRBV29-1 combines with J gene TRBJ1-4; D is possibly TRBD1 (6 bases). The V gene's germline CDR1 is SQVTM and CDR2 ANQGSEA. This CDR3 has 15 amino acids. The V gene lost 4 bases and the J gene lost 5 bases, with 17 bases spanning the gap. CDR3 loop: CSVVGNRERNEKLFF. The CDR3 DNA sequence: TGCAGCGTTGTCGGCAACAGGGAGAGAAATGAAAAACTGTTTTTT. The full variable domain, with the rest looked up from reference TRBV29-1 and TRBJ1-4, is SAVISQKPSRDICQRGTSLTIQCQVDSQVTMMFWYRQQPGQSLTLIATANQGSEATYESGFVIDKFPISRPNLTFSTLTVSNMSPEDSSIYLCSVVGNRERNEKLFFGSGTQLSVL.

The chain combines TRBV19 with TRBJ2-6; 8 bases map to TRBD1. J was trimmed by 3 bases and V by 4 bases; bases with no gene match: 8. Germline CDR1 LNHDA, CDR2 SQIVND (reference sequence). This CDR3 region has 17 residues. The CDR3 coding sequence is TGTGCCAGTAGTAAACCGGGACAGGTAGTTGGGGCCAACGTCCTGACTTTC. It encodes CASSKPGQVVGANVLTF.

The CDR3 nucleotides read TGCGCCAGCAGCCGACGGATAGGGCAGGGGCCTTCGCCTGAATACGAGCAGTACTTC. Translating gives CASSRRIGQGPSPEYEQYF. The rearrangement joins TRBV4-1 to TRBJ2-7; tentative D call: TRBD1 (6 bases). CDR1 is MGHRA, CDR2 YSYEKL, per germline. The CDR3 spans 19 residues. Trimming removed 4 bases at V and 4 bases at J, with 29 bases between.

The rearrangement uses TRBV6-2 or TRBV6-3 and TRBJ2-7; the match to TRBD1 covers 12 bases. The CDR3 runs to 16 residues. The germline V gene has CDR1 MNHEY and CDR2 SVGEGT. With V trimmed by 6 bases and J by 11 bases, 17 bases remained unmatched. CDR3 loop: CASSPYGPGTGGGEYF. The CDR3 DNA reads TGTGCCAGCAGCCCATACGGGCCAGGGACAGGGGGCGGCGAGTACTTC.